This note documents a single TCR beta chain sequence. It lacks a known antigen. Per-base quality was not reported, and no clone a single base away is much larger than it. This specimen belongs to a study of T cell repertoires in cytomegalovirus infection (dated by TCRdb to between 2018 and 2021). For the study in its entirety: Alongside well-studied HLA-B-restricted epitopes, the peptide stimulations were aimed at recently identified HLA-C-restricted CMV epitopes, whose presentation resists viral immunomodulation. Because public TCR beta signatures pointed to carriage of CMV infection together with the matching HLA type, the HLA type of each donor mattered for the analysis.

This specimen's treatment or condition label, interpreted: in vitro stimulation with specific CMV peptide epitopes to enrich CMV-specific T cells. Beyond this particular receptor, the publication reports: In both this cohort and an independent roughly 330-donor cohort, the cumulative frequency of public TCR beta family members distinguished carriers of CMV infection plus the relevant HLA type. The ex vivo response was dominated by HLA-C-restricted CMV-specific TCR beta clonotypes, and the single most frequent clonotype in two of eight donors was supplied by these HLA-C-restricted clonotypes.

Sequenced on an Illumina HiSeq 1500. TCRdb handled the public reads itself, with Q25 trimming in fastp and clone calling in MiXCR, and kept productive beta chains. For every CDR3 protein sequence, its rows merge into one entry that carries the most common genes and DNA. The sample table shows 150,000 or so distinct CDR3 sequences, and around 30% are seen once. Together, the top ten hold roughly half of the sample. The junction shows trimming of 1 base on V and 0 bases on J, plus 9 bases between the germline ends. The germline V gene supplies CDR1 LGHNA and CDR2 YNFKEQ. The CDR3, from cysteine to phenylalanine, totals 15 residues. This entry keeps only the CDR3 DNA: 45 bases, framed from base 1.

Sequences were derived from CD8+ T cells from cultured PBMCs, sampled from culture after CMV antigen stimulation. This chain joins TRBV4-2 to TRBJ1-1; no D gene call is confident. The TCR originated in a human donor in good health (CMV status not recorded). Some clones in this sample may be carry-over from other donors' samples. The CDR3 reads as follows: CASSQAEGMNTEAFF. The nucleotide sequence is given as TGTGCCAGCAGCCAAGCGGAGGGCATGAACACTGAAGCTTTCTTT.